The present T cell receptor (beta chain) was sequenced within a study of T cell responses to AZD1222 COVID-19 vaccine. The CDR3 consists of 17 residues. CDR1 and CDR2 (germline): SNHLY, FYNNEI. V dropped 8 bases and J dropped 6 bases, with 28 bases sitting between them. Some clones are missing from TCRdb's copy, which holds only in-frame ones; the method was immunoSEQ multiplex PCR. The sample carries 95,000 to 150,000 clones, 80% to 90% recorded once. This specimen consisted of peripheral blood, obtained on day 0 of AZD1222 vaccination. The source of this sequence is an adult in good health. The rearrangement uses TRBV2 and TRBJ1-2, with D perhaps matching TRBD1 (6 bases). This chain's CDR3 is CASPGGIKTAEGDGYTF. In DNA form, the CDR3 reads TGTGCCAGCCCTGGGGGGATAAAGACAGCGGAGGGGGATGGCTACACCTTC. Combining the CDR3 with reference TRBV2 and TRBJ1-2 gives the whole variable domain EPEVTQTPSHQVTQMGQEVILRCVPISNHLYFYWYRQILGQKVEFLVSFYNNEISEKSEIFDDQFSVERPDGSNFTLKIRSTKLEDSAMYFCASPGGIKTAEGDGYTFGSGTRLTVV.